The next 5 T cell receptor beta chains were all read from a single sample in a study of blood T cell repertoires in COVID-19. TCRdb keeps only in-frame clones here, not all; method: immunoSEQ multiplex PCR. The table includes roughly 270,000 clones, 88% detected once. Specimen: peripheral blood. The source of these receptors is a man younger than 30 with active or convalescent COVID-19.

This chain uses TRBV10-1 with TRBJ2-7, with a weak D call TRBD2 (5 bases). The CDR3 sequence is 13 residues long. CDR1 WNHNN and CDR2 SYGVQD come from the germline V gene (reference sequence). Trimming took off 6 bases at V and 1 base at J, with 10 bases between the two ends. The CDR3 DNA reads as TGCGCCAGCAGCGAGCGGAGATCCTACGAGCAGTACTTC. This gives the protein CASSERRSYEQYF.

The rearrangement joins TRBV12-5 to TRBJ1-3, with D unclear. The V end lost 6 bases, the J end lost 4 bases, and 10 bases lay between the germline ends. Looked up from germline, CDR1 is LGHNT and CDR2 is FRNRAP. This CDR3 is 13 amino acids long. This chain's CDR3 is CASGPPQGNTIYF. The CDR3 DNA reads TGTGCTAGTGGGCCCCCTCAGGGAAACACCATATATTTT.

The V call is TRBV7-8, the J call TRBJ1-5; 7 bases match TRBD1. V dropped 1 base and J dropped 6; count of bases not matched to a gene: 9. The CDR3 extends over 16 amino acids. Germline-derived CDR1 and CDR2 are SGHVS and FQNEAQ. The CDR3 is CASSLEGRGFVQPQHF. The CDR3 DNA is TGTGCCAGCAGCTTAGAAGGCAGGGGGTTCGTTCAGCCCCAGCATTTT. Full variable domain (rest looked up from reference TRBV7-8 and TRBJ1-5): GAGVSQSPRYKVAKRGQDVALRCDPISGHVSLFWYQQALGQGPEFLTYFQNEAQLDKSGLPSDRFFAERPEGSVSTLKIQRTQQEDSAVYLCASSLEGRGFVQPQHFGDGTRLSIL.

The chain links TRBV7-2 to TRBJ1-5; 7 nucleotides align to TRBD1. The V gene end was trimmed by 5 bases and the J gene end by 4 bases; junction bases not matched to a gene: 2. CDR1 is SGHTA, CDR2 FQGNSA, per germline. The CDR3 totals 13 residues. CDR3 sequence: CASSIRGNQPQHF. The CDR3 region has the DNA TGTGCCAGCAGCATCAGGGGGAATCAGCCCCAGCATTTT.

This clone was detected once. The chain couples TRBV18 to TRBJ2-3; TRBD2 might be the D (5 bases). Trimming pared 0 bases from V and 7 bases from J, leaving 5 bases between. Per germline, CDR1 KGHSH and CDR2 LQKENI. The CDR3 runs to 12 residues. The CDR3: CASSPPGNTQYF. In DNA, the CDR3 is TGTGCCAGCTCACCACCCGGGAATACGCAGTATTTT.